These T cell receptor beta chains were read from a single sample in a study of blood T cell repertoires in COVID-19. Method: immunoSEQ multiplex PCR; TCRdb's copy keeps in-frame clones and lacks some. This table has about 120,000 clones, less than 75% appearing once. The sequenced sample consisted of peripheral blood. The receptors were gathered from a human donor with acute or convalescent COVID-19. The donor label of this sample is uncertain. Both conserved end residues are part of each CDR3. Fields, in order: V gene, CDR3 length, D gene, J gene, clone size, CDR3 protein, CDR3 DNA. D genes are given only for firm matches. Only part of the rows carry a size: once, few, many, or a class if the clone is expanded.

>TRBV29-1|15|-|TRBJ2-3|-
CSVTGGSSRTDTQYF
TGCAGCGTAACAGGTGGTAGCAGCCGCACAGATACGCAGTATTTT
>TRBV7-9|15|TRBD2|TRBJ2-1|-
CASSPGTTRGNEQFF
TGTGCCAGCAGCCCCGGGACTACGAGAGGCAATGAGCAGTTCTTC
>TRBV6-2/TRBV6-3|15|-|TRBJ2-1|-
CASSYLLTSYNEQFF
TGTGCCAGCAGTTATCTGCTAACCTCCTACAATGAGCAGTTCTTC
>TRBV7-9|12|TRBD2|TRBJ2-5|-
CASSSSGETQYF
TGTGCCAGCAGTTCTAGCGGGGAGACCCAGTACTTC
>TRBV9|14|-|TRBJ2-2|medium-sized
CASSVAGNTGELFF
TGTGCCAGCAGCGTAGCGGGGAACACCGGGGAGCTGTTTTTT
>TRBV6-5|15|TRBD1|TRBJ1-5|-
CASSPRTGSNQPQHF
TGTGCCAGCAGCCCCCGGACAGGGAGCAATCAGCCCCAGCATTTT
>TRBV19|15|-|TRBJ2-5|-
CASSIGLASKETQYF
TGTGCCAGTAGTATAGGCCTAGCGTCGAAGGAGACCCAGTACTTC
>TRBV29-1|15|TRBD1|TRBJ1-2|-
CSATTDRAERDGYTF
TGCAGCGCCACCACGGACAGGGCCGAGAGAGATGGCTACACCTTC
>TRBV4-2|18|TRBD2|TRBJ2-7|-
CASSQDSPISGSSYEQYF
TGTGCCAGCAGCCAAGATTCCCCGATTAGCGGGAGCTCCTACGAGCAGTACTTC
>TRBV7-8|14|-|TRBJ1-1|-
CASSLAGGYTEAFF
TGTGCCAGCAGCTTAGCGGGGGGGTACACTGAAGCTTTCTTT
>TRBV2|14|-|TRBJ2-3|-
CASERAGGTDTQYF
TGTGCCAGCGAGCGAGCGGGCGGCACAGATACGCAGTATTTT
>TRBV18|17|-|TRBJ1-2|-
CASSLSGAGRTNYGYTF
TGTGCCAGCTCACTCTCCGGAGCGGGACGGACAAACTATGGCTACACCTTC
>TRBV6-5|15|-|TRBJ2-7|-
CASSSRGGYLYEQYF
TGTGCCAGCAGTTCGCGTGGGGGGTACCTCTACGAGCAGTACTTC
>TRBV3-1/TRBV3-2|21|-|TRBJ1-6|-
CASSPLYHTPDPGQLNSPLHF
TGTGCCAGCAGCCCCCTTTACCATACCCCCGATCCGGGACAACTAAATTCACCCCTCCACTTT
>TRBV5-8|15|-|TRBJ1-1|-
CASSLLGTRNTEAFF
TGTGCCAGCAGCTTGTTGGGGACAAGGAACACTGAAGCTTTCTTT
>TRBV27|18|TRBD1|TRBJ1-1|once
CASSLLGQGLETASVTFF
TGTGCCAGCAGTTTGTTGGGACAGGGGCTTGAGACGGCCTCGGTGACTTTCTTT
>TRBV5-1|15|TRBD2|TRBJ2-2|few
CASSSGTTNTGELFF
TGCGCCAGCAGCTCCGGGACTACGAACACCGGGGAGCTGTTTTTT
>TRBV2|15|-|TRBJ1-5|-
CASSERRNSNQPQHF
TGTGCCAGCAGTGAACGCAGGAATAGCAATCAGCCCCAGCATTTT
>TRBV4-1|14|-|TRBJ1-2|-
CASSHPPGGSGYTF
TGCGCCAGCAGCCATCCCCCCGGGGGATCGGGCTACACCTTC
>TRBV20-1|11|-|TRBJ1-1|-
CSARFGKEAFF
TGCAGTGCTCGCTTCGGGAAGGAAGCTTTCTTT
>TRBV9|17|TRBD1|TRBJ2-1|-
CASSVHLWTGEYNEQFF
TGTGCCAGCAGCGTTCATCTTTGGACAGGGGAGTACAATGAGCAGTTCTTC
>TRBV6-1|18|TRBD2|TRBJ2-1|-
CASSESGRTESSYNEQFF
TGTGCCAGCAGTGAATCCGGGAGGACTGAGAGCTCCTACAATGAGCAGTTCTTC
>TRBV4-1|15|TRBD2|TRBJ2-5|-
CASSQVGLAGETQYF
TGCGCCAGCAGCCAAGTTGGACTAGCGGGAGAGACCCAGTACTTC
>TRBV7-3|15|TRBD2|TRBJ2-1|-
CASSLTGLAGVEQFF
TGTGCCAGCAGCTTAACGGGACTAGCGGGGGTTGAGCAGTTCTTC
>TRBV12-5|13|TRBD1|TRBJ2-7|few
CASGLGQGYEQYF
TGTGCTAGTGGTTTGGGACAGGGTTACGAGCAGTACTTC
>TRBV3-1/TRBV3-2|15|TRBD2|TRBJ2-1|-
CASSQDYGGYNEQFF
TGTGCCAGCAGCCAAGATTACGGGGGGTACAATGAGCAGTTCTTC
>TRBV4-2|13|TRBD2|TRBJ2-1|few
CAAGLAGPNEQFF
TGTGCCGCGGGACTAGCGGGCCCCAATGAGCAGTTCTTC
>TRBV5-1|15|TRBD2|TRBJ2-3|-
CASSWAGESTDTQYF
TGCGCCAGCAGCTGGGCGGGAGAGAGCACAGATACGCAGTATTTT
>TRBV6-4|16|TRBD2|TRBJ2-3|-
CASVRSSGGAEDTQYF
TGTGCCAGCGTCAGATCTAGCGGGGGGGCTGAAGATACGCAGTATTTT
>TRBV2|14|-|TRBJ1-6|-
CASSLDRHNSPLHF
TGTGCCAGCAGTCTTGACAGGCACAATTCACCCCTCCACTTT
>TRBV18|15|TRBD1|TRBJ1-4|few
CASSPGGTGNEKLFF
TGTGCCAGCTCACCCGGTGGGACAGGGAATGAAAAACTGTTTTTT
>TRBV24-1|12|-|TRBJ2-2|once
CATRSEGGELFF
TGTGCCACCAGGTCGGAGGGCGGGGAGCTGTTTTTT
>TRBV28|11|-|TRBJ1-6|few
CASSSHSPLHF
TGTGCCAGCAGTTCTCATTCACCCCTCCACTTT
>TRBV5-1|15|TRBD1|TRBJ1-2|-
CASSLGDSGNYGYTF
TGCGCCAGCAGCTTGGGGGACAGCGGGAACTATGGCTACACCTTC
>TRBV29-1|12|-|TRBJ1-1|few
CSVSKEQKEAFF
TGCAGCGTTTCAAAAGAACAGAAGGAAGCTTTCTTT
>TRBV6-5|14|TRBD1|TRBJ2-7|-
CASSTRTGGIEQYF
TGTGCCAGCAGTACCCGGACAGGGGGCATCGAGCAGTACTTC
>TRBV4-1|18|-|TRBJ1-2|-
CASSQVRRTAKELYGYTF
TGCGCCAGCAGCCAAGTAAGGCGGACAGCGAAGGAACTCTATGGCTACACCTTC
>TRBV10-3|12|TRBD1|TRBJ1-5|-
CAVGQANQPQHF
TGTGCCGTGGGACAGGCCAATCAGCCCCAGCATTTT
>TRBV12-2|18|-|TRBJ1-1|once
CASRLSRRTQGANTEAFF
TGTGCAAGTCGCTTAAGTCGACGGACCCAGGGGGCGAACACTGAAGCTTTCTTT
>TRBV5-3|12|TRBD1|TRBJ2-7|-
CASRTGAREQYF
TGTGCCAGCCGGACAGGGGCGAGGGAGCAGTACTTC
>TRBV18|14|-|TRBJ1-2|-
CASSPQAQNYGYTF
TGTGCCAGCTCGCCCCAGGCCCAGAACTATGGCTACACCTTC
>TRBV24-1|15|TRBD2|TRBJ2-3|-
CATSTSGGAKDTQYF
TGTGCCACCAGTACTAGCGGGGGGGCGAAAGATACGCAGTATTTT
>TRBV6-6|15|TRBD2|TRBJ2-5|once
CASSKGTSGQETQYF
TGTGCCAGCAGTAAAGGGACTAGCGGGCAAGAGACCCAGTACTTC
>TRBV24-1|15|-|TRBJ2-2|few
CATSGANMNTGELFF
TGTGCCACCAGTGGGGCAAACATGAACACCGGGGAGCTGTTTTTT
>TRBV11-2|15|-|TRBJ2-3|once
CASSLRSLVPDTQYF
TGTGCCAGCAGCTTAAGGTCACTAGTTCCAGATACGCAGTATTTT
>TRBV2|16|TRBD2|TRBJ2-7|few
CASSETRLAGGHEQYF
TGTGCCAGCAGTGAAACTCGACTAGCGGGGGGCCATGAGCAGTACTTC
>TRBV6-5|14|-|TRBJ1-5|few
CASSPHRDNQPQHF
TGTGCCAGCAGCCCCCACAGGGACAATCAGCCCCAGCATTTT
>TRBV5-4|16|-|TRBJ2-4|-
CASSLASGLAKNIQYF
TGTGCCAGCAGCTTGGCTTCAGGCCTTGCCAAAAACATTCAGTACTTC
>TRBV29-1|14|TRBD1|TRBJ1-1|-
CSVRDPGGNTEAFF
TGCAGCGTCCGGGACCCAGGGGGAAACACTGAAGCTTTCTTT
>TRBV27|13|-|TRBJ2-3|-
CASNGAGTDTQYF
TGTGCCAGCAACGGTGCGGGGACAGATACGCAGTATTTT
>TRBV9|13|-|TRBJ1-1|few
CATGRGGGTEAFF
TGTGCCACCGGACGGGGAGGAGGCACTGAAGCTTTCTTT